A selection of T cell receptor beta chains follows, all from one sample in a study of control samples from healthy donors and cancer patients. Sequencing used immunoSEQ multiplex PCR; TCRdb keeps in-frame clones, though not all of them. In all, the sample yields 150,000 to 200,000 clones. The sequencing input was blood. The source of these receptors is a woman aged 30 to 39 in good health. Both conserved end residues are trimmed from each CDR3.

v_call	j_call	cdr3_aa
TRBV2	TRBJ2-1	ASSDNNEQF
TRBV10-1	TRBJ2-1	ASSVRGGKQF
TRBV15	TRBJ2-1	ATSRDLVAKEQF
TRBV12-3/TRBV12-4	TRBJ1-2	ASSLVGGYT
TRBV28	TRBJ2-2	ASSFWTGIGELF
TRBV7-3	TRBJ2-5	ASSFADQETQY
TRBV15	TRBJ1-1	ATSFRNDGPSGGGEAF
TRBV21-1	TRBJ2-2	ASSKILASNTGELF
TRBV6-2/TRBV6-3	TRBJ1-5	ASSYERRFLTVRGNQPQH
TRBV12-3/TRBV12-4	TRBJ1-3	ASSFDNTIY
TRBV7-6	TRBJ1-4	ASSLLLGGTDPATNEKLF
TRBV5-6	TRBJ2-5	ASSTGIRGRETQY
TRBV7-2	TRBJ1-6	ASSSPSINSPLH
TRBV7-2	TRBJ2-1	ASSRTSGGPNEQF
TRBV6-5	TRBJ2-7	ASSQPYQGYEQY
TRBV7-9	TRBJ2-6	ASSSVGFGANVLT
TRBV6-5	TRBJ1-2	ASAPGMGGYT
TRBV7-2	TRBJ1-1	ASSFGSGTSEAF
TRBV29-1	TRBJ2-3	SVSASGITDTQY
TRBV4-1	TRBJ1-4	ASSQDVQNEKLF
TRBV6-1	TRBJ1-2	ASSEGRQLST
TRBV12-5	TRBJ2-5	ASGSRGLSETQY
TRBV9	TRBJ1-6	ASSVGESSPLH
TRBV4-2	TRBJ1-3	ASSHDGGNTIY
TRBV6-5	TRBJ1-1	ASRRDRSHTEAF
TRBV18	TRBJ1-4	ASSPRKSGQSVEKLF
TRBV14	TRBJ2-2	ASSFRGFTGELF
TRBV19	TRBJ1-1	ASSISGSPNTEAF
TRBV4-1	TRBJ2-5	ASSQPTGSGTQY
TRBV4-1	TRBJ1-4	ASSQRPETGGEKLF
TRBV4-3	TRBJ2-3	ASSQEKRPADTQY
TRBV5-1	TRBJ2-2	ASSIDRDNTGELF
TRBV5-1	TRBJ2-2	ASSLSFWGAGANTGELF
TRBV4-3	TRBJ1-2	ASSQQGEEGYT
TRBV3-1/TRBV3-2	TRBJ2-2	ASSPGLRGSGELF
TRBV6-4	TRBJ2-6	ASSSRDNSGANVLT
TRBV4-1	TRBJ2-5	ASSQDRLAGGGWAQY
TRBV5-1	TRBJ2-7	ASSTGLAGGYEQY
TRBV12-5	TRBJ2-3	ASGTTDTQY
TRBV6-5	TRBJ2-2	ASSYVGLGTGELF
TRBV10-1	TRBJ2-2	ASGENIPGELF
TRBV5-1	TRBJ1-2	ASSWGDYGYT
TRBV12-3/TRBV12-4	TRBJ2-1	ASSKRGYEQF
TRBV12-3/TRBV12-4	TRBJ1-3	ASSFAGGNTIY
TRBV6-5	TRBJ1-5	ASSSGQGSQPQH
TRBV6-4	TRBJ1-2	ASSPRRGSGGYT